One sample yielded the 21 T cell receptor beta chains listed below, sequenced in a study of blood T cell repertoires in COVID-19. Measured with immunoSEQ multiplex PCR; TCRdb has only the in-frame clones, and not every one. This repertoire shows 180,000 or so clones, about 80% found once; its top ten account for more than 9.5%. What was sequenced was PBMCs or T cells enriched from blood (not recorded which). These receptors all come from a man aged 45 to 65 who had recovered from COVID-19.

This rearrangement joins TRBV3-1 (or the pseudogene TRBV3-2) to TRBJ1-2, with a possible D match to TRBD1 (5 bases). The CDR3 totals 14 residues. The germline V gene encodes CDR1 LGHDT and CDR2 YNNKEL (reference sequence). The V and J ends lost 0 bases and 4 bases respectively, with 9 bases between them. The DNA for the CDR3 is TGTGCCAGCAGCCAAGATGCAGGGTCCTATGGCTACACCTTC. Amino acid sequence: CASSQDAGSYGYTF.

This chain joins TRBV28 and TRBJ2-7, with D perhaps TRBD2 (6 bases). V was trimmed by 7 bases and J by 2 bases, leaving 15 bases between them. CDR1 MDHEN and CDR2 SYDVKM come from the germline V gene. CDR3 size: 14 residues. The chain's CDR3 is CASTGFGGAYEQYF. CDR3 sequence (DNA): TGTGCCAGCACCGGATTCGGGGGTGCCTACGAGCAGTACTTC.

This chain uses TRBV6-5 with TRBJ1-1; 7 bases line up with TRBD1. The CDR3 is made up of 15 amino acids. Trimming cost V 4 bases and J 1 base; bases outside gene matches: 6. The germline V gene encodes CDR1 MNHEY and CDR2 SVGAGI. This CDR3 is CASSFPGTANTEAFF. CDR3 sequence (DNA): TGTGCCAGCAGTTTCCCCGGGACAGCGAACACTGAAGCTTTCTTT.

The chain links TRBV25-1 to TRBJ2-7; D is perhaps TRBD1 (7 bases). The CDR3 is 16 amino acids. The V gene's germline CDR1 is MGHDK and CDR2 SYGVNS. Trimming took 4 bases from V and 5 from J, leaving 21 bases between them. CDR3 in amino acids: CASSGYRYRGGNEQYF. In DNA form, the CDR3 reads TGTGCCAGCAGTGGGTATCGTTACAGGGGCGGGAACGAGCAGTACTTC.

The V gene is TRBV19, the J gene TRBJ1-1; 8 positions match TRBD1. The germline V gene encodes CDR1 LNHDA and CDR2 SQIVND (reference sequence). V lost 5 bases, J lost 3 bases, and 5 bases stayed unmatched. This CDR3 is 14 amino acids long. The CDR3 DNA reads as TGTGCCAGTAGTCCGAGGGACAGGTACACTGAAGCTTTCTTT. Its protein product is CASSPRDRYTEAFF.

The chain uses TRBV19 and TRBJ1-1, with D unclear. CDR1 LNHDA and CDR2 SQIVND come from the germline V gene (reference sequence). The CDR3 contains 13 residues. Trimming removed 0 bases from V and 8 bases from J, with 10 bases in between. The CDR3 protein is CASSIDRYREAFF. The CDR3 nucleotides are TGTGCCAGTAGTATAGATCGCTACAGAGAAGCTTTCTTT. Full variable domain (rest looked up from reference TRBV19 and TRBJ1-1): DGGITQSPKYLFRKEGQNVTLSCEQNLNHDAMYWYRQDPGQGLRLIYYSQIVNDFQKGDIAEGYSVSREKKESFPLTVTSAQKNPTAFYLCASSIDRYREAFFGQGTRLTVV.

This chain links TRBV9 with TRBJ1-1; 7 bases align to TRBD1. J was trimmed by 4 bases and V by 0 bases; bases with no gene match: 9. This CDR3 is built from 16 residues. Per the germline V gene, CDR1 is SGDLS and CDR2 is YYNGEE. In DNA form, the CDR3 reads TGTGCCAGCAGCGTAGGCCACAGGGGTGGGGGCACTGAAGCTTTCTTT. This encodes CASSVGHRGGGTEAFF.

The genes are TRBV3-1 (or the pseudogene TRBV3-2) and TRBJ2-1; TRBD2 matches 11 bases. CDR1 LGHDT and CDR2 YNNKEL come from the germline V gene (reference sequence). Trimming cost V 4 bases and J 3 bases; bases outside gene matches: 5. The CDR3 has 16 residues. The CDR3 region has the DNA TGTGCCAGCAGCCTTCGACTAGCGGGGTACTACAATGAGCAGTTCTTC. Encoded protein: CASSLRLAGYYNEQFF.

This sequence joins TRBV5-6 and TRBJ1-4; D is unclear. The CDR3 contains 13 residues. Trimming left V 4 bases short and J 5 bases short, with 9 bases between. Germline loops: CDR1 SGHDT, CDR2 YYEEEE. The CDR3 loop reads CASSRGSNEKLFF. In DNA form, the CDR3 reads TGTGCCAGCAGCCGGGGTTCCAATGAAAAACTGTTTTTT.

The rearrangement joins TRBV5-1 to TRBJ2-2; the D gene is possibly TRBD2 (6 bases). Germline assignment: CDR1 SGHRS and CDR2 YFSETQ. The ends were cut back, 1 base at V and 5 bases at J, with 12 bases in the middle. CDR3 length equals 15 residues. The CDR3, as DNA: TGCGCCAGCAGCTTGAACCTAGGAGGGACCGGGGAGCTGTTTTTT. It is translated as CASSLNLGGTGELFF.

This chain joins TRBV5-1 and TRBJ2-2; a weak D match, TRBD2 (6 bases). CDR3 size: 15 residues. V gave up 4 bases and J gave up 0 bases, with 10 bases separating them. Germline CDR1 and CDR2: SGHRS and YFSETQ. The CDR3 here is CASSRGTANTGELFF. The CDR3 DNA reads TGCGCCAGCAGCCGCGGGACGGCGAACACCGGGGAGCTGTTTTTT.

V is TRBV7-8 and J is TRBJ2-7, with D uncertain. The V end lost 0 bases, the J end lost 2 bases, and 14 bases lay between the germline ends. CDR3 size: 16 residues. The germline V gene encodes CDR1 SGHVS and CDR2 FQNEAQ. The CDR3, as DNA: TGTGCCAGCAGCTTAGCGTCGGCAGGAAGACCCTACGAGCAGTACTTC. As protein: CASSLASAGRPYEQYF.

This rearrangement joins TRBV11-3 to TRBJ2-7; 10 bases map to TRBD1. V lost 5 bases and J lost 3; bases outside the gene matches: 4. Germline lookup yields CDR1 SGHNT and CDR2 YENEEA. CDR3 length: 14 residues. The CDR3 nucleotides read TGTGCCAGCAGCGCGACAGGGGGCGGCTACGAGCAGTACTTC. Its protein is CASSATGGGYEQYF.

V is TRBV6-4 and J is TRBJ1-4; weak D call: TRBD1 (5 bases). The germline V gene encodes CDR1 MRHNA and CDR2 SNTAGT. CDR3 length: 15 amino acids. V lost 10 bases, J lost 6 bases, and 21 bases lay in between. For the CDR3, the DNA is TGTGCCACTAAGGGGCTGATCCCTGTTGATGAAAAACTGTTTTTT. Residues: CATKGLIPVDEKLFF.

The genes are TRBV11-2 and TRBJ2-7; 8 bases line up with TRBD1. With 4 bases clipped from V and 1 base from J, the junction kept 3 bases outside the gene matches. The germline gives CDR1 SGHAT, CDR2 FQNNGV. This CDR3 is built from 14 residues. In DNA form, the CDR3 reads TGTGCCAGCAGCTCATGGGACAGGTCCTACGAGCAGTACTTC. It yields the protein CASSSWDRSYEQYF.

The CDR3 DNA follows: TGTGCCAGTAGGCGGTGGGACAGGGAAGAATCACCCCTCCACTTT. Amino acid sequence: CASRRWDREESPLHF. This chain joins TRBV19 and TRBJ1-6; 9 bases align to TRBD1. In germline, CDR1 is LNHDA, CDR2 SQIVND (reference sequence). The length of the CDR3 is 15 residues. Losses at the gene ends were 6 bases for V and 10 bases for J; bases not matched to a gene: 10.

The rearrangement uses TRBV6-5 and TRBJ1-4; no firm D call. Trimming took off 4 bases at V and 2 bases at J, with 14 bases between the two ends. Germline CDR1 is MNHEY and CDR2 is SVGAGI. The CDR3 is made up of 16 amino acids. The CDR3 coding sequence is TGTGCCAGCAGTTTACTCCCGGTAGAGACTAATGAAAAACTGTTTTTT. Translating gives CASSLLPVETNEKLFF.

J is TRBJ2-2 and V is TRBV19; D gene ambiguous. The CDR3 is 15 amino acids. V lost 1 base and J lost 8, with 14 bases in between. Germline-derived CDR1 and CDR2 are LNHDA and SQIVND (reference sequence). CDR3 nucleotides: TGTGCCAGTAGTATAGGTCCGGCCCGGGTGGGGGAGCTGTTTTTT. Encoded protein: CASSIGPARVGELFF.

The chain is built from TRBV19 and TRBJ2-1, with 9 bases lining up with TRBD1. J gave up 4 bases and V 6 bases, and 4 bases lay outside the gene matches. Germline-derived CDR1 and CDR2 are LNHDA and SQIVND (reference sequence). This CDR3 comprises 14 residues. The CDR3 loop is CASRAGTGYNEQFF. The CDR3 nucleotides read TGTGCCAGTAGGGCTGGGACAGGGTACAATGAGCAGTTCTTC.

The J gene is TRBJ1-4, the V gene TRBV5-4, with a possible D match to TRBD1 (6 bases). The CDR3 is 15 amino acids. Deletions cut 3 bases from V and 0 bases from J, with 9 bases between. CDR1 and CDR2 (germline): SGHNT, YYREEE (reference sequence). CDR3 sequence (DNA): TGTGCCAGCAGCTCAGGACAGACAACTAATGAAAAACTGTTTTTT. This translates into CASSSGQTTNEKLFF.

The rearrangement joins TRBV4-1 to TRBJ1-1; D is possibly TRBD1 (6 bases). The CDR3 is 15 residues long. The germline V and J ends were trimmed by 3 bases and 4 bases, with 15 bases remaining between them. Germline V gene sequence: CDR1 MGHRA, CDR2 YSYEKL. CDR3 sequence: CASSHPNQGITEAFF. For the CDR3, the DNA is TGCGCCAGCAGCCATCCCAACCAGGGGATCACTGAAGCTTTCTTT.